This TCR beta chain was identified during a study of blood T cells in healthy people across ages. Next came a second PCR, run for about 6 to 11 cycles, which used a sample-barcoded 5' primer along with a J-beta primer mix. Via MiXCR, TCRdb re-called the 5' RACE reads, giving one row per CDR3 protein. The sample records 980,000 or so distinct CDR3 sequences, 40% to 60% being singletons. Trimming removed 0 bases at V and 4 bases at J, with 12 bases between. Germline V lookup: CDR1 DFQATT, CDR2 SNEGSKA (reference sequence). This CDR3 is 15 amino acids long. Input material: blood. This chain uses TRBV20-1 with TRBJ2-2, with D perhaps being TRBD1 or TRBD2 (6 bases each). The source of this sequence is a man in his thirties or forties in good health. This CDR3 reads CSARDRRGATGELFF. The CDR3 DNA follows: TGCAGTGCTAGAGATAGGAGGGGGGCCACCGGGGAGCTGTTTTTT.